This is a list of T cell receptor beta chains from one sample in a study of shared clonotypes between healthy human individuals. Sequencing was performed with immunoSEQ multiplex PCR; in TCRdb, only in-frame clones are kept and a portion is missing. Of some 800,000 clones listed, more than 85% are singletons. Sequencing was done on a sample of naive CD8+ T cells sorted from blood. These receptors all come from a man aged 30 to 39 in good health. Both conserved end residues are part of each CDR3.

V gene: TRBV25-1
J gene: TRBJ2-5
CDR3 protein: CASSSGSGTQYF

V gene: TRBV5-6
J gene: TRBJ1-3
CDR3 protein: CASSLGQGISGNTIYF

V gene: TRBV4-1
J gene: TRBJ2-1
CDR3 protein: CASSLRGRAGEQFF

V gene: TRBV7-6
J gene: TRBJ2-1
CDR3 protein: CASSPEIAGVSAYNEQFF

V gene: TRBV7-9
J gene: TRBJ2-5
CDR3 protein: CASSLASGLGETQYF

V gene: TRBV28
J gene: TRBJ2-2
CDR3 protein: CASSQISGVTGELFF

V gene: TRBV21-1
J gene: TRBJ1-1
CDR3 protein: CASTKGRNTEAFF

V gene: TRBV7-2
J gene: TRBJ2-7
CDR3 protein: CASSPNRTPELYEQYF

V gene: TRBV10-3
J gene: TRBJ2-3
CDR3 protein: CAISVWGSPSDTQYF

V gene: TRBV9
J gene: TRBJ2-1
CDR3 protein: CASSVSGGDDYNEQFF

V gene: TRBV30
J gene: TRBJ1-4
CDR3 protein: CAWSELDEKLFF

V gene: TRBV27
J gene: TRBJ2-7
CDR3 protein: CASSLWGGEQYF

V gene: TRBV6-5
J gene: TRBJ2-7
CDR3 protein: CASSYLDSGEQYF

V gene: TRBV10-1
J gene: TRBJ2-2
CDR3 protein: CASSGYTGELFF

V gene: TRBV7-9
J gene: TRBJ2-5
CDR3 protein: CASSTSGSGQETQYF

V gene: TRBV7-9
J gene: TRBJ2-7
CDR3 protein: CASSSRVEHEQYF

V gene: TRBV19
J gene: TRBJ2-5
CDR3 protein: CASSPGTSGSSGQETQYF

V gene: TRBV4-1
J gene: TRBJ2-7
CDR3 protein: CASSQRTGGIYEQYF

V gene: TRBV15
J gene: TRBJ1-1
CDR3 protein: CATSRDQPREAFF

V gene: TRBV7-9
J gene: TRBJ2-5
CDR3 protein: CASSPVLAGETQYF

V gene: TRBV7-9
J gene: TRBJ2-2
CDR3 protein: CASTNQANTGELFF

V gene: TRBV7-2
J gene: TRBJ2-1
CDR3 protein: CASSPTGSLLYNEQFF

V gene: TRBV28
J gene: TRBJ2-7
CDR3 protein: CASKGFSYEQYF

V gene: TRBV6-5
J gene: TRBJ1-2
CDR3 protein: CASRLDRGYGYTF

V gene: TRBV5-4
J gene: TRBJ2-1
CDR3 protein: CASSLGTGQGAYEQFF

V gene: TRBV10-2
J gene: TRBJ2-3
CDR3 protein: CASSGGGGDTQYF

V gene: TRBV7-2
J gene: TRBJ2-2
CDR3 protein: CASSMTSGAWTGELFF

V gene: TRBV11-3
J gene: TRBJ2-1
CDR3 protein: CASSTRTSGYNEQFF

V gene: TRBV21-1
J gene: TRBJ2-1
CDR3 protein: CASSKALPSGDIYEQFF

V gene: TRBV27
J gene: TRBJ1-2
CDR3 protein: CASSLPDRAGEGYTF

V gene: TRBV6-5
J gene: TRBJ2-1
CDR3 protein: CASRLGGASYNEQFF

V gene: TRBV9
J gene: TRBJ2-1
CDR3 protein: CASSPGLAGAALNEQFF

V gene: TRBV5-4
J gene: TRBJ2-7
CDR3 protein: CADPVGQSSYEQYF

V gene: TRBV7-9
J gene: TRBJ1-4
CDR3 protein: CASSTGWGSTVSHEKLFF

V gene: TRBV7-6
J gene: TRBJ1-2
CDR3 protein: CASSPIPLDGYGYTF

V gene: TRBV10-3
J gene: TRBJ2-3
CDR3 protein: CAISEFPLEGTRADTQYF

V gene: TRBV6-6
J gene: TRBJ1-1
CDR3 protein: CASTTSRRGEQTEAFF

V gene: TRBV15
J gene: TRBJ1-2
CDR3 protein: CATSRDMVGGGYTF

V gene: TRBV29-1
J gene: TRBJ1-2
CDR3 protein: CSVADRTVTSRGYGYTF

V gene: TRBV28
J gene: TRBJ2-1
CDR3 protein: CASSSYDEQFF

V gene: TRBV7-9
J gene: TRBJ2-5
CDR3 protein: CASSFKASGQETQYF

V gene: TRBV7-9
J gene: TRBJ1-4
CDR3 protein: CASSLVSSEKLFF

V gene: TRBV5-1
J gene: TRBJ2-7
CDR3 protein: CASSYPSGGVSYEQYF

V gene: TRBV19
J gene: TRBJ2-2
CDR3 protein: CASTVGGLDDGELFF

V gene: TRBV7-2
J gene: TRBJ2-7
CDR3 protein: CASSLFAGVSYEQYF

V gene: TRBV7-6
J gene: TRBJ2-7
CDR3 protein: CASSVGTESSYEQYF

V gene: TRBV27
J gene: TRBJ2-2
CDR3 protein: CASSPLTSANTGELFF

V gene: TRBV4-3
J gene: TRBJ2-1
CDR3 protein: CASSPTSGTPTDEQFF

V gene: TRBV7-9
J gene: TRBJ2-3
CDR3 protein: CASSPGADTQYF

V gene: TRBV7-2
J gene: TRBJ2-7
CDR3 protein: CASSLNEGVLYEQYF

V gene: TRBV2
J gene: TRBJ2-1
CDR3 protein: CASSAPWGDEQFF

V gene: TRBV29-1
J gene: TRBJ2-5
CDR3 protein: CSAILAAGDWQETQYF

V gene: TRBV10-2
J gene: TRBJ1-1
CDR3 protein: CASSESSSAEAFF

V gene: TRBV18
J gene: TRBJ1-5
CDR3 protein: CASSPTGGLQPQHF

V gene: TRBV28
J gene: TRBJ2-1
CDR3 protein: CASTTLGLARNNEQFF

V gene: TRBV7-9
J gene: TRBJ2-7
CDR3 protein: CASSHTGTQGWGSSYEQYF

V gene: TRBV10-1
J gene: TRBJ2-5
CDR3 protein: CASSDPSGGETQYF

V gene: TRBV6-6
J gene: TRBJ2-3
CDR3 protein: CASSPKTSGYADTQYF

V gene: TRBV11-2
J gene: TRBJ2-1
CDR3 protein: CASSLGTGGDEQFF

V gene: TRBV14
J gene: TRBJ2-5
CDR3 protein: CASSHYQETQYF